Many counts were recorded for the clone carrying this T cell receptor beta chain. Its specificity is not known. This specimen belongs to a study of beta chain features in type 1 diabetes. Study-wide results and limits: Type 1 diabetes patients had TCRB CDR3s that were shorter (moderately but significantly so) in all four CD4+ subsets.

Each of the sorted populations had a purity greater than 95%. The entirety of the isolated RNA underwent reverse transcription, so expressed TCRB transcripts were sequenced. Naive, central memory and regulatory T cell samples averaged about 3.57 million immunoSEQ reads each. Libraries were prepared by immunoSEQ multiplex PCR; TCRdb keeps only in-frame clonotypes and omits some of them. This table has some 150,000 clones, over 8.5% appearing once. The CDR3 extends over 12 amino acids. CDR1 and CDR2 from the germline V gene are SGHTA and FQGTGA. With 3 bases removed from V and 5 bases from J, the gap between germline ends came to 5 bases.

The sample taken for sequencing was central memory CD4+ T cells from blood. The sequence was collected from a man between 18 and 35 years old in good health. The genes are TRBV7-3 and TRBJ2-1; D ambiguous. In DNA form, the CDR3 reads TGTGCCAGCAGCTTCCGAGACAATGAGCAGTTCTTC. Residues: CASSFRDNEQFF.